This T cell receptor (beta chain) was sequenced for a study of blood T cell repertoires in COVID-19. Study information: The study drew acute and convalescent COVID-19 samples from the United States, Italy and Spain. PBMCs, B-cell-depleted T cells, or T cells were the source of the cDNA or gDNA that made up the material.

Cohort assignment relied on participant-reported clinical history. The CDR3 is made up of 13 amino acids. The V and J ends lost 5 bases and 0 bases respectively, with 2 bases between them. Germline loops: CDR1 LGHDT, CDR2 YNNKEL (reference sequence). Libraries were prepared by immunoSEQ multiplex PCR; TCRdb keeps only in-frame clonotypes and omits some of them. The sample has around 200,000 clones, about 84% seen once. Sample: PBMCs or T cells enriched from blood (not recorded which). This TCR was sampled from a man between 40 and 49 years old with acute COVID-19. The rearrangement links TRBV3-1 (or the pseudogene TRBV3-2) to TRBJ2-6; D gene unclear. The CDR3 reads CASSYSGANVLTF. For the CDR3, the DNA is TGTGCCAGCAGCTACTCTGGGGCCAACGTCCTGACTTTC.